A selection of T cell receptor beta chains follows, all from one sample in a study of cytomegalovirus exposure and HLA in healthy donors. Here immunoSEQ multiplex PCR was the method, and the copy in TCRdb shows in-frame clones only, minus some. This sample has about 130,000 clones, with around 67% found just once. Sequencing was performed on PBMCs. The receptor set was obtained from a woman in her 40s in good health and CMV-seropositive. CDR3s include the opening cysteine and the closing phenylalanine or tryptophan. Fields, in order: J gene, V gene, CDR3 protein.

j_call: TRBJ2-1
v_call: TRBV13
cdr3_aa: CASSLYLRRRGSYNEQFF

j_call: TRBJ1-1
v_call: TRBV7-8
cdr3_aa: CASSGSRTEAFF

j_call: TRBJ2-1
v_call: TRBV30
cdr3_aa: CAWSRQSGINEQFF

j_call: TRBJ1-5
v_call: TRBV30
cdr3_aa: CAWSFSENQPQHF

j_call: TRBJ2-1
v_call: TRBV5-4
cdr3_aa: CASSPSSGGRHEQFF

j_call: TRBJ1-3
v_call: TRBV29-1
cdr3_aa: CSAHYSGNTIYF

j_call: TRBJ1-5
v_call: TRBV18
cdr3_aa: CASSPETGGQPQHF

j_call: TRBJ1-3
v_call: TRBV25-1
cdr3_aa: CASSEPRSGNTIYF

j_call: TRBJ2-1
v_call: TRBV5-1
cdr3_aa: CASRRTSGGKDEQFF

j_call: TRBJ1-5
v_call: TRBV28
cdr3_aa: CASSLNIQPQHF

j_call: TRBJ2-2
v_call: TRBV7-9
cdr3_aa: CASSLSGSNTGELFF

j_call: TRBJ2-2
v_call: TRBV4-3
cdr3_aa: CASSQDSYSGYTGELFF

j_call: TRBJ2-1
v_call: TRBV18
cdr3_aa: CASSPPDRGLAGLNEQFF

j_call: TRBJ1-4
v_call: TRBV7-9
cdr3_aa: CASSLGVREINEKLFF

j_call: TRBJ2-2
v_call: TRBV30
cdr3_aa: CAWSVLTGELFF

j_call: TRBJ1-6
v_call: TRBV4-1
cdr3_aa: CASSRGISYNSPLHF

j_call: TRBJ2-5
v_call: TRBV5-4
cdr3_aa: CASSSGLAGQETQYF

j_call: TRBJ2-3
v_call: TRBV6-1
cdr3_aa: CASSERPRGDTQYF

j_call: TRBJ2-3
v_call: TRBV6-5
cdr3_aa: CASSYRLGTDTQYF

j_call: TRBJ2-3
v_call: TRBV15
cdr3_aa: CATSRDRGEGADTQYF

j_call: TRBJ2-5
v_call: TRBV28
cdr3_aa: CASRPRDRYGETQYF

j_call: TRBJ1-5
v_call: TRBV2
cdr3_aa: CASSGQGSSNQPQHF

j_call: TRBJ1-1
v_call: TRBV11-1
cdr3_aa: CASSRSRGYTEAFF

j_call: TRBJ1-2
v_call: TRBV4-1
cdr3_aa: CASSQEGVTGAANYGYTF

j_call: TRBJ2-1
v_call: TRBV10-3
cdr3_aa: CAISPQKAGGSDNEQFF

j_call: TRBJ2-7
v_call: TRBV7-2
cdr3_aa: CASSPAGGSYEQYF

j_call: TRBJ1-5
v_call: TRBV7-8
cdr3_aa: CASSSGAKGPEPQHF

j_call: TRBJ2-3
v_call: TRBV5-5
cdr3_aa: CASSPTSGRTDTQYF